The T cell receptor beta chain under discussion was sequenced for a study of T cell clonality in common variable immunodeficiency. Broader study findings: Patient heterogeneity in the CVID cohort limited correlations between repertoire features and clinical complications. T cell subpopulation sequencing would be needed to explain CVID clonality.

There are a few counts of this clone. The antigen remains unidentified. The read terminates 3 residues before the CDR3 end, so the remaining end is supplied by the germline J gene. Control and CVID samples contributed equal amounts of genomic DNA. The protocol was immunoSEQ multiplex PCR, while the TCRdb copy is restricted to in-frame clones and leaves out a portion. Observed are about 66,000 clones, no singletons, with the top ten taking about 1.5%. Germline V CDR1 and CDR2: GTSNPN, SVGIG (reference sequence). The CDR3 sequence is 11 residues long. This receptor was taken from a person aged 18 to 70 in good health. The chain links TRBV30 to TRBJ1-2, with a weak D call TRBD1 (5 bases). Sequencing was carried out using peripheral blood mononuclear cells. CDR3 bases read: TGTGCCTGGACCAAAGGGGCAGGC. Its protein product is CAWTKGAG. The entire CDR3 protein is CAWTKGAGYTF.